The rows below give T cell receptor beta chains drawn from one sample of a study of T cell clonotyping in hematopoietic cell transplantation. Data came from immunoSEQ multiplex PCR; TCRdb stores just in-frame clones and leaves some out. This sample has about 4,400 clones, with roughly 70% found just once. Source: PBMCs, taken 100 days after allogeneic stem cell transplant. These receptors were taken from a male patient aged 60 to 75 who had an allogeneic stem cell transplant, so the T cells may come from the graft donor. Some clones in this sample may be carry-over from other donors' samples. Both conserved end residues are part of each CDR3. The D gene is left open where the match is weak. For some rows the clone size is stated as once, few or many, or as a class when expanded; others skip it.

CASSLSYSQAEAFF	TGTGCCAGCAGTTTATCGTACAGTCAGGCTGAAGCTTTCTTT	few	TRBV28	TRBJ1-1	NA
CASSELWGSRGYTF	TGTGCCAGCAGTGAATTGTGGGGTTCCCGTGGCTACACCTTC	NA	TRBV2	TRBJ1-2	NA
CASSLVGTNTEELFF	TGTGCCAGCAGCTTGGTGGGGACGAACACCGAGGAGCTGTTTTTT	NA	TRBV5-8	TRBJ2-2	NA
CASSPGTWNTDTQYF	TGTGCCAGCAGCCCGGGGACTTGGAACACAGATACGCAGTATTTT	NA	TRBV9	TRBJ2-3	NA
CASSRTVLERNTIYF	TGTGCCAGCAGTCGGACAGTTTTGGAGAGAAACACCATATATTTT	NA	TRBV6-5	TRBJ1-3	NA
CASSSGRTGLNEKLFF	TGCGCCAGCAGCTCGGGGAGGACAGGGCTTAATGAAAAACTGTTTTTT	once	TRBV5-1	TRBJ1-4	TRBD1
CASSFDRGYGYTF	TGTGCCAGCAGCTTCGACAGGGGCTATGGCTACACCTTC	few	TRBV5-4	TRBJ1-2	TRBD1
CATSRDKGTDYGYTF	TGTGCCACCAGCAGAGATAAGGGGACGGACTATGGCTACACCTTC	NA	TRBV15	TRBJ1-2	NA
CAWSVRGGQPQHF	TGTGCCTGGAGTGTACGGGGGGGTCAGCCCCAGCATTTT	NA	TRBV30	TRBJ1-5	NA
CASSLSQGSGQHF	TGTGCCAGCAGCTTATCCCAGGGAAGCGGCCAGCATTTT	NA	TRBV11-2	TRBJ1-5	NA
CASSNGLLGEQFF	TGTGCCAGCAGCAACGGCCTATTGGGTGAGCAGTTCTTC	NA	TRBV6-5	TRBJ2-1	NA
CASSPGRQGTDTQYF	TGTGCCAGCAGCCCCGGTAGACAGGGCACAGATACGCAGTATTTT	once	TRBV4-2	TRBJ2-3	NA
CASSSGRGNTEAFF	TGTGCCAGCAGCTCAGGCAGGGGAAACACTGAAGCTTTCTTT	NA	TRBV5-7	TRBJ1-1	NA
CASSSPLAGTEYF	TGTGCCAGCAGCTCCCCCCTGGCCGGGACAGAATATTTT	NA	TRBV5-6	TRBJ1-5	TRBD1
CASSNRDRGRGYTF	TGTGCCAGCAGCAACCGGGACAGGGGTCGAGGCTACACCTTC	NA	TRBV28	TRBJ1-2	TRBD1
CASSPIAVNYGYTF	TGCGCCAGCAGCCCCATTGCAGTTAACTATGGCTACACCTTC	NA	TRBV4-3	TRBJ1-2	NA
CASSQDLGYGGDGYTF	TGTGCCAGCAGCCAAGATCTGGGGTACGGAGGTGATGGCTACACCTTC	NA	TRBV14	TRBJ1-2	NA
CASSLNSGGGETQYF	TGTGCCAGCAGCTTAAACTCCGGTGGCGGAGAGACCCAGTACTTC	NA	TRBV7-3	TRBJ2-5	NA
CASRTHGGYGYTF	TGTGCCAGCAGGACGCATGGGGGTTATGGCTACACCTTC	few	TRBV28	TRBJ1-2	NA
CASRPGQGDTIYF	TGTGCCAGCCGACCGGGACAGGGTGACACCATATATTTT	NA	TRBV6-5	TRBJ1-3	TRBD1
CASSSGTVTDTQYF	TGTGCCAGCAGCTCCGGGACAGTCACAGATACGCAGTATTTT	NA	TRBV7-2	TRBJ2-3	TRBD1
CASSYSSGGTDTQYF	TGTGCCAGCAGTTACTCGTCCGGGGGCACAGATACGCAGTATTTT	few	TRBV6-5	TRBJ2-3	NA
CASSQADYSYEQYF	TGTGCCAGCAGCCAAGCTGATTACTCCTACGAGCAGTACTTC	NA	TRBV4-2	TRBJ2-7	NA
CASSLVFPGQRNYEQYF	TGTGCCAGCAGTTTGGTCTTCCCGGGGCAGAGAAACTACGAGCAGTACTTC	once	TRBV27	TRBJ2-7	NA
CASSLGGLLGGYTF	TGTGCCAGCAGTCTGGGGGGGTTACTTGGAGGCTACACCTTC	once	TRBV5-6	TRBJ1-2	NA
CASSETGGGNQPQHF	TGTGCCAGCAGCGAGACAGGGGGTGGCAATCAGCCCCAGCATTTT	once	TRBV28	TRBJ1-5	TRBD1
CASRESGTPNYGYTF	TGCGCCAGCAGAGAGAGCGGGACACCGAACTATGGCTACACCTTC	few	TRBV10-2	TRBJ1-2	NA
CASSESRGQETQYF	TGCGCCAGCAGTGAGTCAAGGGGCCAAGAGACCCAGTACTTC	NA	TRBV10-1	TRBJ2-5	NA
CASSPGTSGTKFF	TGTGCCAGCAGCCCCGGGACTAGCGGTACCAAGTTCTTC	few	TRBV7-2	TRBJ2-1	TRBD2
CASSPRGGGRDEQFF	TGTGCCAGCAGCCCTCGGGGCGGGGGGCGGGATGAGCAGTTCTTC	NA	TRBV7-3	TRBJ2-1	TRBD2
CASSLWWGRSLHF	TGTGCCAGCAGCTTATGGTGGGGGAGGTCCCTCCACTTT	NA	TRBV7-8	TRBJ1-6	NA
CASSISWQGARSEQYF	TGTGCCAGTAGTATTTCTTGGCAGGGGGCGCGATCCGAGCAGTACTTC	NA	TRBV19	TRBJ2-7	TRBD1
CASSLMTGGYYEQYF	TGTGCCAGCAGTTTAATGACAGGAGGTTACTACGAGCAGTACTTC	NA	TRBV27	TRBJ2-7	NA
CASSLGTGGLGEQFF	TGTGCCAGCAGCTTGGGGACAGGGGGGTTGGGTGAGCAGTTCTTC	NA	TRBV11-2	TRBJ2-1	TRBD1
CAWSPGVGYGYTF	TGTGCCTGGAGCCCAGGGGTTGGCTATGGCTACACCTTC	NA	TRBV30	TRBJ1-2	NA
CASSLFASGAPLGGELFF	TGTGCCAGCAGTTTATTCGCTAGCGGGGCACCCCTGGGCGGGGAGCTGTTTTTT	NA	TRBV27	TRBJ2-2	TRBD2
CASSLGTGWVGTEAFF	TGTGCCAGCAGCTTAGGGACAGGGTGGGTCGGCACTGAAGCTTTCTTT	NA	TRBV5-8	TRBJ1-1	TRBD1
CASSFHGTDTQYF	TGTGCCAGCAGCTTTCATGGAACAGATACGCAGTATTTT	large	TRBV11-3	TRBJ2-3	NA
CASTLGLGEQFF	TGTGCCAGCACCCTGGGGCTGGGGGAGCAGTTCTTC	few	TRBV28	TRBJ2-1	NA
CASSPFWTLEKLFF	TGTGCCAGCTCACCATTCTGGACACTAGAAAAACTGTTTTTT	NA	TRBV18	TRBJ1-4	NA
CASSSRMSSYEQYF	TGTGCCAGCAGCTCCCGGATGAGCTCCTACGAGCAGTACTTC	NA	TRBV7-9	TRBJ2-7	NA
CASSEYGTSLSQYF	TGTGCCAGCAGTGAATATGGGACTAGTTTGTCCCAGTACTTC	NA	TRBV6-1	TRBJ2-5	TRBD2
CASSNRLAGVGNEQFF	TGTGCCAGCTCAAACCGACTAGCGGGAGTGGGTAATGAGCAGTTCTTC	NA	TRBV2	TRBJ2-1	TRBD2